This is a list of T cell receptor beta chains from one sample in a study of response to subunit inactivated influenza vaccine. TCRdb re-derived calls from the RT-PCR reads in MiXCR, one entry per CDR3 protein. Among 500,000 to 600,000 distinct CDR3 sequences listed, more than 15% were seen once. Sequenced here: CD4+ T cells sorted from PBMCs, sampled less than 30 months after vaccination. The receptor set was obtained from a man between 50 and 69 years old who received an inactivated influenza vaccine. Each CDR3 is given with its conserved first and last residue. Fields, in order: CDR3 protein, CDR3 DNA, clone size, D gene, J gene, V gene. A D gene is named only where the DNA matches it firmly. Expanded clones get a size class; other rows say once, few or many, or leave the size out.

CASSGGGTEAFF TGTGCCAGCAGTGGGGGTGGCACTGAAGCTTTCTTT many . TRBJ1-1 TRBV12-3/TRBV12-4
CASSETVSGTAAYEQYF TGTGCCAGCAGTGAAACAGTGTCAGGGACCGCAGCCTACGAGCAGTACTTC . . TRBJ2-7 TRBV6-1
CSVAHRLPDTEAFF TGCAGCGTAGCCCACAGATTACCGGACACTGAAGCTTTCTTT few . TRBJ1-1 TRBV29-1
CASSQPSNTGELFF TGCGCCAGCAGCCAGCCAAGCAACACCGGGGAGCTGTTTTTT many . TRBJ2-2 TRBV4-3
CASSLHGAGSYEQYF TGCGCCAGCAGCTTGCACGGGGCGGGGTCCTACGAGCAGTACTTC few . TRBJ2-7 TRBV5-1
CASSPRVRYGYTF TGCGCCAGCAGCCCCAGGGTACGCTATGGCTACACCTTC few . TRBJ1-2 TRBV5-1
CASSRRGGVGTQYF TGTGCCAGCAGCCGTAGGGGCGGAGTGGGGACCCAGTACTTC . . TRBJ2-5 TRBV28
CAISESTGRAGNEQFF TGTGCCATCAGTGAGTCCACCGGGAGGGCCGGGAATGAGCAGTTCTTC few TRBD2 TRBJ2-1 TRBV10-3
CASSHPLSGGGQYF TGTGCCAGCAGCCATCCCCTGAGCGGGGGGGGGCAGTACTTC few TRBD2 TRBJ2-5 TRBV3-1
CASSPTQGVVTDTQYF TGTGCCAGCAGTCCCACTCAGGGGGTTGTCACAGATACGCAGTATTTT few TRBD1 TRBJ2-3 TRBV28
CASSVQATDTQYF TGTGCCAGCAGCGTCCAGGCAACAGATACGCAGTATTTT many . TRBJ2-3 TRBV9
CASSDGTTDTQYF TGCGCCAGCAGCGACGGAACCACAGATACGCAGTATTTT few . TRBJ2-3 TRBV10-1
CASSLVVHEQYF TGTGCCAGCAGCCTCGTGGTTCACGAGCAGTACTTC few . TRBJ2-7 TRBV28
CASRRSFRGDEQFF TGTGCCAGCAGACGATCATTTAGGGGAGATGAGCAGTTCTTC . . TRBJ2-1 TRBV27
CATSVAGVSGELFF TGTGCCACCAGTGTCGCAGGGGTCTCCGGGGAGCTGTTTTTT . . TRBJ2-2 TRBV24-1
CASSQVAAPRETQYF TGTGCCAGCAGCCAAGTCGCGGCACCTCGGGAGACCCAGTACTTC . . TRBJ2-5 TRBV3-1
CASSKTGTGAGANVLTF TGCGCCAGCAGCAAAACCGGGACAGGGGCTGGGGCCAACGTCCTGACTTTC many TRBD1 TRBJ2-6 TRBV5-1
CASSRSGTGGNSPLHF TGTGCCAGCAGCCGATCGGGGACAGGGGGGAATTCACCCCTCCACTTT few TRBD1 TRBJ1-6 TRBV5-5
CASSSGGSGGEDTQYF TGTGCCAGCAGTTCCGGGGGGAGCGGGGGGGAAGATACGCAGTATTTT . TRBD2 TRBJ2-3 TRBV12-3/TRBV12-4
CASSQETSRYNEQFF TGCGCCAGCAGCCAAGAAACTAGCAGATACAATGAGCAGTTCTTC . . TRBJ2-1 TRBV4-3
CASSHAGQADF TGTGCCAGCAGCCACGCGGGACAGGCCGATTTT once TRBD1 TRBJ2-3 TRBV3-1
CASSQDGIYEQYF TGTGCCAGCAGCCAAGATGGAATCTACGAGCAGTACTTC many . TRBJ2-7 TRBV4-2
CASSVDIRDRVNTQYF TGTGCCAGCAGCGTAGATATTAGGGACAGGGTGAATACGCAGTATTTT . TRBD1 TRBJ2-3 TRBV9
CASTRGENTEAFF TGTGCCAGCACCAGGGGCGAGAACACTGAAGCTTTCTTT many . TRBJ1-1 TRBV12-3/TRBV12-4
CASSLGTSGNYEQYF TGTGCCAGCAGTTTAGGGACTAGCGGGAACTACGAGCAGTACTTC many TRBD2 TRBJ2-7 TRBV27
CSASGQPGQGQETQYF TGCAGTGCTAGCGGTCAACCGGGACAGGGGCAAGAGACCCAGTACTTC few TRBD1 TRBJ2-5 TRBV20-1
CASSVRQGYDGYTF TGCGCCAGCAGCGTTCGACAGGGGTACGATGGCTACACCTTC . TRBD1 TRBJ1-2 TRBV5-1